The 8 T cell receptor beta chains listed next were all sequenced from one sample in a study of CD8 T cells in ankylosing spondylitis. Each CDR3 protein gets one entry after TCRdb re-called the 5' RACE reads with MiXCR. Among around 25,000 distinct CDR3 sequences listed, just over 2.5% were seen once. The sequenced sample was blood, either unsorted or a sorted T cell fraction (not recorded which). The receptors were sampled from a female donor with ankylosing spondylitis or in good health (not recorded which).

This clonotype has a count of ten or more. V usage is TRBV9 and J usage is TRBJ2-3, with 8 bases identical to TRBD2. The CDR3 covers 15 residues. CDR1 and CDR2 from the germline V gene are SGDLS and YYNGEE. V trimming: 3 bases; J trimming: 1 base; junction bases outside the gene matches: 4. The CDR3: CASSAKTSGTDTQYF. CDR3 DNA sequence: TGTGCCAGCAGCGCCAAGACTAGCGGCACAGATACGCAGTATTTT.

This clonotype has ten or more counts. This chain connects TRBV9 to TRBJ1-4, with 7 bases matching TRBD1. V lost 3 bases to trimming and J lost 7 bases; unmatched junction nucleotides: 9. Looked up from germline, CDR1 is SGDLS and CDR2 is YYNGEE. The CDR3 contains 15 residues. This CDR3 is CASSETGTVTEKLFF. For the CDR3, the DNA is TGTGCCAGCAGCGAGACCGGGACAGTAACTGAAAAACTGTTTTTT.

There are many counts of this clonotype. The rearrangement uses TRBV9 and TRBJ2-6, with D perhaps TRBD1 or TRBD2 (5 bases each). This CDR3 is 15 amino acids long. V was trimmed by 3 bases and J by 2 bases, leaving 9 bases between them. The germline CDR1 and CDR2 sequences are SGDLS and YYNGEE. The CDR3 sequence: CASSERGAGANVLTF. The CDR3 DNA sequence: TGTGCCAGCAGCGAGAGGGGAGCTGGGGCCAACGTCCTGACTTTC.

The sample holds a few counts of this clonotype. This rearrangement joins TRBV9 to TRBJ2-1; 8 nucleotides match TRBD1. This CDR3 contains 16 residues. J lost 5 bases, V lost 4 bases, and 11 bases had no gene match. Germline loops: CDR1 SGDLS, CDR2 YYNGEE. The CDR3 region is CASSRSGQGADNEQFF. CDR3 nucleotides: TGTGCCAGCAGCCGGAGTGGGCAGGGGGCCGACAATGAGCAGTTCTTC.

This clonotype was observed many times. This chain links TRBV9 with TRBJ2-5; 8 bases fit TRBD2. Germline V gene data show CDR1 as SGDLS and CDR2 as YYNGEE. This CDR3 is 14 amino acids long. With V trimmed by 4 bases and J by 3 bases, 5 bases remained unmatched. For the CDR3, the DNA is TGTGCCAGCAGCTCGACGGGGGGGGAAGAGACCCAGTACTTC. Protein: CASSSTGGEETQYF.

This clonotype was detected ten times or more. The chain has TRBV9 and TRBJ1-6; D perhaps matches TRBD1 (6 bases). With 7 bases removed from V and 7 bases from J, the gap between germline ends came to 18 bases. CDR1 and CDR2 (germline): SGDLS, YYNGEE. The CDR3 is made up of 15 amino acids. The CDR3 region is CASSGRGGPNSPLHF. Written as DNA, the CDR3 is TGTGCCAGCTCCGGGCGAGGGGGACCCAATTCACCCCTCCACTTT. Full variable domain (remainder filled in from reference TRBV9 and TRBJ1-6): DSGVTQTPKHLITATGQRVTLRCSPRSGDLSVYWYQQSLDQGLQFLIQYYNGEERAKGNILERFSAQQFPDLHSELNLSSLELGDSALYFCASSGRGGPNSPLHFGNGTRLTVT.

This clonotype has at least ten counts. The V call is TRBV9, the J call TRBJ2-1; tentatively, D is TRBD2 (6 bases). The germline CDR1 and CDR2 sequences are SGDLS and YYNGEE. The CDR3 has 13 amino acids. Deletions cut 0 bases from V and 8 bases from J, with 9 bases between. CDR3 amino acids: CASSVELAYEQFF. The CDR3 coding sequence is TGTGCCAGCAGCGTAGAACTAGCCTATGAGCAGTTCTTC.

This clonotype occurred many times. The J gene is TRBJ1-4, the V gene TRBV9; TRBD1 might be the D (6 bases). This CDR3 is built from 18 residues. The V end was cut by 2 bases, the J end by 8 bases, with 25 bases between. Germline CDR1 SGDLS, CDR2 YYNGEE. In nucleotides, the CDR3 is TGTGCCAGCAGCGTCGGCGGTTACCCGGGGGGCTCAATCGAAAAACTGTTTTTT. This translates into CASSVGGYPGGSIEKLFF.